Below, 20 T cell receptor beta chains from the same sample are listed, as sequenced in a study of cytotoxic CD8 clonotypes in ibrutinib-treated CLL. Only in-frame clones appear in the TCRdb table, and some are missing; sequencing was by immunoSEQ multiplex PCR. There are about 9,400 clones in the sample; approximately 57% occur only once, and about 20% lies in the top ten. This specimen was PBMCs, taken before ibrutinib treatment. The source is a human donor with chronic lymphocytic leukemia.

The rearrangement joins TRBV13 to TRBJ1-1, with D tentatively TRBD1 (5 bases). This CDR3 comprises 17 residues. Germline values: CDR1 PRHDT, CDR2 FYEKMQ (reference sequence). V was trimmed by 2 bases and J by 5 bases, leaving 21 bases between them. The CDR3, as DNA: TGTGCCAGCAGCTTAATCAGTCGAGGATCAGGGTCGACTGAAGCTTTCTTT. This encodes CASSLISRGSGSTEAFF. Supplemented by reference TRBV13 and TRBJ1-1, the full variable domain reads AAGVIQSPRHLIKEKRETATLKCYPIPRHDTVYWYQQGPGQDPQFLISFYEKMQSDKGSIPDRFSAQQFSDYHSELNMSSLELGDSALYFCASSLISRGSGSTEAFFGQGTRLTVV.

The CDR3 DNA reads TGTGCCAGCACCCCAGGAGGGGGGACCGGGGAGCTGTTTTTT. Encoded protein: CASTPGGGTGELFF. The chain combines TRBV7-9 with TRBJ2-2; either TRBD1 or TRBD2 may fit D (6 bases each). The CDR3 spans 14 residues. Germline-derived CDR1 and CDR2 are SEHNR and FQNEAQ (reference sequence). Deletions cut 7 bases from V and 5 bases from J, with 14 bases between.

The table lists this clone with a few counts. The chain combines TRBV18 with TRBJ1-1; 10 bases map to TRBD1. Germline lookup yields CDR1 KGHSH and CDR2 LQKENI. V was pared by 3 bases and J by 0 bases, with 1 base of the junction left unmatched. This CDR3 contains 15 residues. The DNA for the CDR3 is TGTGCCAGCTCACCGACAGGGGGCATGAACACTGAAGCTTTCTTT. Its protein is CASSPTGGMNTEAFF.

This rearrangement joins TRBV7-3 to TRBJ2-7; maybe TRBD2 (6 bases). The CDR3 spans 13 residues. Trimming cost V 3 bases and J 6 bases, with 12 bases left between them. The germline CDR1 and CDR2 sequences are SGHTA and FQGTGA. CDR3 in DNA: TGTGCCAGCAGCTTGACTCTGGAGGGCGAGCAGTACTTC. Translating it yields CASSLTLEGEQYF.

This chain's CDR3 is CASSPGLNTEAFF. DNA of the CDR3: TGTGCCAGCAGCCCCGGACTAAACACTGAAGCTTTCTTT. The rearrangement links TRBV27 to TRBJ1-1, with D hard to call. Germline CDR1 MNHEY, CDR2 SMNVEV (reference sequence). V lost 6 bases, J lost 2 bases, and 10 bases lay in between. CDR3 length equals 13 residues.

This clone was counted a single time. This rearrangement joins TRBV6-6 to TRBJ1-3; TRBD1 might be the D (6 bases). Trimming cost V 6 bases and J 4 bases, with 16 bases left between them. This CDR3 contains 15 residues. Per the germline V gene, CDR1 is MNHNY and CDR2 is SVGAGI (reference sequence). Written as DNA, the CDR3 is TGTGCCAGCAGGAACAGGGTAGGGTTAGGAAACACCATATATTTT. This codes for CASRNRVGLGNTIYF.

In this sample, this clone turned up a few times. The chain combines TRBV7-6 with TRBJ1-5, with unresolved D. Germline values: CDR1 SGHVS, CDR2 FNYEAQ. The CDR3 extends over 14 amino acids. Trimming cost V 2 bases and J 1 base, with 6 bases left between them. The CDR3 reads CASSLMDSNQPQHF. CDR3 in DNA: TGTGCCAGCAGCTTAATGGACAGCAATCAGCCCCAGCATTTT.

There are a few counts of this clone. The chain combines TRBV7-6 with TRBJ2-7, with D perhaps TRBD2 (5 bases). This CDR3 has 15 residues. The germline gives CDR1 SGHVS, CDR2 FNYEAQ. The germline V and J ends were trimmed by 1 base and 3 bases, with 13 bases remaining between them. DNA for the CDR3: TGTGCCAGCAGCTTAGGACCTACCGGGGTCTACGAGCAGTACTTC. The encoded protein is CASSLGPTGVYEQYF.

This chain links TRBV5-1 with TRBJ2-3; tentatively, D is TRBD1 (6 bases). Trimming left V 4 bases short and J 0 bases short, with 12 bases between. In germline, CDR1 is SGHRS, CDR2 YFSETQ. This CDR3 is 15 amino acids long. Here the CDR3 reads CASSPGQISTDTQYF. Written as DNA, the CDR3 is TGCGCCAGCAGCCCTGGACAGATTAGCACAGATACGCAGTATTTT.

In this sample, this clone turned up a few times. The chain recombines TRBV5-1 with TRBJ1-1; D is undetermined. CDR3 size: 14 residues. The V end was cut by 4 bases, the J end by 5 bases, with 15 bases between. From germline, CDR1 is SGHRS and CDR2 YFSETQ. The CDR3 here is CASSPGSGLTEAFF. Written as DNA, the CDR3 is TGCGCCAGCAGCCCGGGGTCCGGGTTGACTGAAGCTTTCTTT.

In this sample, this clone is medium-sized. This chain links TRBV27 with TRBJ1-6; D is possibly TRBD1 (6 bases). CDR3 length: 14 amino acids. CDR1 and CDR2 from the germline V gene are MNHEY and SMNVEV (reference sequence). With 10 bases removed from V and 3 bases from J, the gap between germline ends came to 13 bases. The CDR3: CATKRQDYNSPLHF. CDR3 DNA sequence: TGTGCCACCAAGAGACAGGACTATAATTCACCCCTCCACTTT.

This clone has more than one count but fewer than ten. The chain carries TRBV5-1 and TRBJ1-3; D unresolved. The CDR3 contains 13 residues. V gave up 4 bases and J gave up 4 bases, with 9 bases separating them. Looked up from germline, CDR1 is SGHRS and CDR2 is YFSETQ. The CDR3 coding sequence is TGCGCCAGCAGCCTAGGGTACGGAAACACCATATATTTT. Protein: CASSLGYGNTIYF.

This clone was picked up a small number of times. The chain joins TRBV10-3 to TRBJ1-3; 7 nucleotides line up with TRBD1. There are 15 residues in the CDR3. Germline trimming cut 2 bases from V and 0 bases from J; bases unmatched to any gene: 1. CDR1 is ENHRY, CDR2 SYGVKD, per germline. CDR3 nucleotide sequence: TGTGCCATCAGTGAGCGACAGGGCTCTGGAAACACCATATATTTT. This codes for CAISERQGSGNTIYF.

This rearrangement joins TRBV29-1 to TRBJ2-2, with 7 bases that match TRBD1. This CDR3 spans 14 amino acids. V shed 6 bases and J 0 bases; nucleotides not matched to a gene: 4. Germline CDR1 reads SQVTM; CDR2 reads ANQGSEA. The CDR3 protein is CSVRGTANTGELFF. CDR3 sequence (DNA): TGCAGCGTGAGGGGGACAGCGAACACCGGGGAGCTGTTTTTT.

As regards this clone: The junction does not match germline at one end; this may be a read error. This chain links TRBV5-6 with TRBJ2-7, with 7 bases lining up with TRBD2. CDR1 and CDR2 from the germline V gene are SGHDT and YYEEEE. There are 14 residues in the CDR3. The CDR3 nucleotides are TGTGCCAGCAGCTTGGGCCCCGTAGGGACTACATCTATATTC. Its translation: CASSLGPVGTTSIF.

This clone was counted a single time. The chain uses TRBV18 and TRBJ2-3, with 8 positions matching TRBD2. V shed 1 base and J 0 bases; nucleotides not matched to a gene: 3. Germline CDR1 and CDR2: KGHSH and LQKENI. The CDR3 contains 16 residues. The CDR3 DNA is TGTGCCAGCTCACCACTAGCGGGACCCAGCACAGATACGCAGTATTTT. Its translation: CASSPLAGPSTDTQYF.

This clone has more than one count but fewer than ten. The chain has TRBV11-2 and TRBJ1-1; 7 nucleotides match TRBD1. Germline loops: CDR1 SGHAT, CDR2 FQNNGV. Unmatched junction bases numbered 10, after V lost 5 bases and J lost 7 bases. The CDR3 is made up of 14 amino acids. CDR3 sequence (DNA): TGTGCCAGCAGCCAGGGGACAGCTACACTTGAAGCTTTCTTT. Translation gives CASSQGTATLEAFF.

This clone appeared a few times. This chain links TRBV19 with TRBJ1-1; 9 nucleotides line up with TRBD1. This CDR3 is built from 12 residues. V dropped 6 bases and J dropped 8; count of bases not matched to a gene: 4. The germline V gene encodes CDR1 LNHDA and CDR2 SQIVND (reference sequence). CDR3 nucleotides: TGTGCCAGTAGCAACAGGGGGCCAGAAGCTTTCTTT. It codes for CASSNRGPEAFF.

This rearrangement joins TRBV20-1 to TRBJ2-7; D ambiguous. The CDR3 has 11 amino acids. V lost 6 bases and J lost 5, with 11 bases in between. The germline CDR1 and CDR2 sequences are DFQATT and SNEGSKA (reference sequence). CDR3 sequence reads: CSAVMWNEQYF. In DNA, the CDR3 is TGCAGTGCGGTAATGTGGAACGAGCAGTACTTC.

V and J are TRBV6-6 and TRBJ1-1, with 7 bases matching TRBD1. Germline assignment: CDR1 MNHNY and CDR2 SVGAGI (reference sequence). This CDR3 spans 13 amino acids. V shed 7 bases and J 3 bases; nucleotides not matched to a gene: 5. The CDR3 is CASTKGTDTEAFF. The CDR3 bases are TGTGCCAGCACCAAAGGGACAGACACTGAAGCTTTCTTT.